This entry describes one T cell receptor (beta chain). Original analysis: Quantification of nucleated cells was approximated via reference gene primer amplification. Method: immunoSEQ multiplex PCR; TCRdb's copy keeps in-frame clones and lacks some. V and J calls and clone size are copied from that table; D and trimming were computed from the DNA. Of 240,000 or so clones in the sample, roughly 79% are singletons; the top ten hold 6.5% to 8.5%. The entry originates in a study of blood T cell repertoires in COVID-19. In the study overall: Whether acute or convalescent, the COVID-19 samples came from the United States, Italy and Spain.

Sequenced sample: peripheral blood. This TCR was recovered from a woman over 75 with COVID-19, enrolled during active disease.

As DNA, the CDR3 is TGCAGCGTAAAAGAGGGTTTCACTGAAGCTTTCTTT. Protein product: CSVKEGFTEAFF. The J gene is TRBJ1-1, the V gene TRBV29-1; D call uncertain. Germline V CDR1 and CDR2: SQVTM, ANQGSEA. The CDR3 is made up of 12 amino acids. V gave up 6 bases and J gave up 4 bases, with 12 bases separating them.